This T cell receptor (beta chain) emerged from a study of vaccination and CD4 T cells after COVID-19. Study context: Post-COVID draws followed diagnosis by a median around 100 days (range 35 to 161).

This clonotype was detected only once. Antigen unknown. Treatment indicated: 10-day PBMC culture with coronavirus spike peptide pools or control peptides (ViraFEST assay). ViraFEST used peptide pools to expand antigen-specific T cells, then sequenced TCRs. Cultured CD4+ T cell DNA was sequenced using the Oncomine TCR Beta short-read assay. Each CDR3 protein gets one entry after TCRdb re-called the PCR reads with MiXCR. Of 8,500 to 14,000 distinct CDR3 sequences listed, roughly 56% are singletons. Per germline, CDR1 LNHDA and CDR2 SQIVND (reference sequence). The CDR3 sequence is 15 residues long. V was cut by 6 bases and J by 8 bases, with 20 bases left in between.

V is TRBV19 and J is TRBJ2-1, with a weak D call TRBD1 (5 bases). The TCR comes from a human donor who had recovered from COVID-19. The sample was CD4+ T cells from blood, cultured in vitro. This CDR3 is CASSHPRGIIDEQFF. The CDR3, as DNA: TGTGCCAGTAGCCACCCTAGGGGCATTATTGATGAGCAGTTCTTC.